This TCR beta chain was sequenced for a study of T cells after somatic rescue of genetic block (dated by TCRdb to 2020 to 2022). Study-level background: What the study looked at was long-term robustness, specifically in a T-cell system that came about through somatic rescue of a genetic block in T-cell development.

Library preparation employed the immunoSEQ multiplex PCR assay. Here the immuneACCESS table is served through TCRdb, limited to in-frame sequences with V and J called. Missing clones are a known gap in these copies; in checked studies unresolved V genes cover under half, and the rest lacks a known reason. Present in this sample are 67,000 or so clones, just over 90% of which were seen just once. The ten largest clones add up to roughly 2.9% of the sample. Per the germline V gene, KGHSH is the CDR1 and LQKENI is the CDR2. The CDR3 starts with the cysteine, ends with the phenylalanine, and has 14 residues. Of the read, only the CDR3 DNA is kept; its 42 bases are in frame from base 1. V loses 1 base of germline sequence and J loses 4 bases, and the interval between the two ends is 10 bases. A single count supports this clone. The clone's antigen remains unknown. No base quality values were provided; no much bigger clone lies one nucleotide off.

The origin of this receptor is a man aged 25 to 40. Recombination joined TRBV18 with TRBJ2-5; possibly the D gene is TRBD2, per 6 matching bases. The sequenced material came from peripheral blood mononuclear cells (PBMCs). The nucleotide sequence reads TGTGCCAGCTCACCACGGGGGGTAACAGAGACCCAGTACTTC. It encodes CASSPRGVTETQYF.